This TCR beta chain was documented in a study of shared clonotypes between healthy human individuals. Study outcomes and limitations: Generation of non-shared clonotypes was less probable than generation of clonotypes shared by all four donors.

Comments on this clone: Its antigen is unknown.

Naive CD8 cells, CD45RO-negative and positively selected for CCR7, excluded terminally differentiated effector memory CD45RA+ cells. Caucasian adults residing in Nashville, Tennessee made up all the donors. The germline V and J ends were trimmed by 1 base and 0 bases, with 10 bases remaining between them. From germline, CDR1 is SGHDN and CDR2 FVKESK. The CDR3 runs 16 residues. Each subset's genomic DNA was shared equally among a number of immunoSEQ plates. Assay used: immunoSEQ multiplex PCR; TCRdb lists only in-frame clones, some missing. This sample has about 2.1 million clones, with around 93% found just once.

The chain employs TRBV14 and TRBJ2-1, with D perhaps given as TRBD1 or TRBD2 (5 bases each). The sequenced sample was naive CD8+ T cells from PBMCs. The receptor was derived from a man aged 18 to 29 in good health. Some clones in this sample may be carry-over from other donors' samples. The chain's CDR3 is CASSQVSGLSYNEQFF. The CDR3 nucleotides are TGTGCCAGCAGCCAAGTATCGGGGCTCTCCTACAATGAGCAGTTCTTC. The full variable domain, completed using reference TRBV14 and TRBJ2-1, is EAGVTQFPSHSVIEKGQTVTLRCDPISGHDNLYWYRRVMGKEIKFLLHFVKESKQDESGMPNNRFLAERTGGTYSTLKVQPAELEDSGVYFCASSQVSGLSYNEQFFGPGTRLTVL.